This T cell receptor (beta chain) originates from a study of blood T cell repertoires in COVID-19. Study in general: Acute and convalescent COVID-19 samples came from the United States, Italy and Spain. T cells, B-cell-depleted T cells, or PBMCs supplied cDNA or gDNA.

Authors' processing steps: Scientists estimated how many nucleated cells there were by amplifying reference gene primers. TCRdb's table, derived via immunoSEQ multiplex PCR, lists solely in-frame clones and lacks some. V and J calls and clone size come straight from that table; D and trimming were deduced from the DNA. This table holds roughly 290,000 clones, more than 65% found once. J was trimmed by 0 bases and V by 7 bases; bases with no gene match: 4. CDR3 length: 14 amino acids. The germline V gene has CDR1 SEHNR and CDR2 FQNEAQ (reference sequence). Sample: peripheral blood. The clonotype comes from a person in their 70s with COVID-19, enrolled during active disease. The chain couples TRBV7-9 to TRBJ2-7, with TRBD1 matching 9 bases. The CDR3 bases are TGTGCCAGCACCGGGACAGGGAGCTCCTACGAGCAGTACTTC. This codes for CASTGTGSSYEQYF.